These T cell receptor beta chains were read from a single sample in a study of shared clonotypes between healthy human individuals. TCRdb keeps only in-frame clones here, not all; method: immunoSEQ multiplex PCR. Of nearly 750,000 clones in the sample, approximately 77% were seen once. Source material: memory CD4+ T cells sorted from blood. The receptors stem from a woman aged 25-40 years in good health. Both conserved end residues are part of each CDR3. A D gene is named only where the DNA matches it firmly. Not all rows give a size; the values are once, few, many and, for expanded clones, a class.

TRBV5-1	TRBD2	TRBJ2-3	-	TGCGCCAGCAGCCAGACTAGCGGCACAGATACGCAGTATTTT	CASSQTSGTDTQYF
TRBV28	-	TRBJ1-1	-	TGTGCCAGCAGTCTCACGAGGAGGGCTTTCTTT	CASSLTRRAFF
TRBV18	-	TRBJ2-2	-	TGTGCCAGCTCACCACCTCCAGATAACACCGGGGAGCTGTTTTTT	CASSPPPDNTGELFF
TRBV7-9	-	TRBJ1-4	-	TGTGCCAGCAGCTTAGTCTCTAATGAAAAACTGTTTTTT	CASSLVSNEKLFF
TRBV28	-	TRBJ1-5	few	TGTGCCAGCAGCCTGACCCCAGATCAGCCCCAGCATTTT	CASSLTPDQPQHF
TRBV20-1	-	TRBJ2-1	-	TGCAGTGCTGACGAGAAGGGGGAGCAGTTCTTC	CSADEKGEQFF
TRBV29-1	-	TRBJ2-7	-	TGCAGCGTACCGGGAGCGAGCTCCTACGAGCAGTACTTC	CSVPGASSYEQYF
TRBV2	TRBD2	TRBJ2-1	few	TGTGCCAGCAGCGGACTAGCGTCCTACAATGAGCAGTTCTTC	CASSGLASYNEQFF
TRBV5-1	-	TRBJ2-3	few	TGCGCCAGCAGTTTGGGTGGGTCTGGAGATACGCAGTATTTT	CASSLGGSGDTQYF
TRBV19	TRBD2	TRBJ2-5	-	TGTGCCAGTAGTATGGAGCGGAGGCCTAGCGGACAAGAGACCCAGTACTTC	CASSMERRPSGQETQYF
TRBV4-2	TRBD2	TRBJ2-1	-	TGTGCCAGCAGCCAGGGCGGGAGACTCTACAATGAGCAGTTCTTC	CASSQGGRLYNEQFF
TRBV2	-	TRBJ1-1	-	TGTGCCAGCAGTGAAAACCTGAACACTGAAGCTTTCTTT	CASSENLNTEAFF
TRBV18	-	TRBJ1-2	-	TGTGCCAGCTCACCGGCACAGCAGCTATATGGCTACACCTTC	CASSPAQQLYGYTF
TRBV11-1	-	TRBJ2-5	-	TGTGCCAGCAGCTTGGACCGAGACTATCAAGAGACCCAGTACTTC	CASSLDRDYQETQYF
TRBV7-7	-	TRBJ2-3	-	TGTGCCAGCAGCTTAGGGGGCCACGAGACAGATACGCAGTATTTT	CASSLGGHETDTQYF
TRBV7-2	-	TRBJ2-1	-	TGTGCCAGCAGCCCTTATTTATACAATGAGCAGTTCTTC	CASSPYLYNEQFF
TRBV5-1	TRBD2	TRBJ2-3	-	TGCGCCAGCCGAATAGCGGGGGGCACAGATACGCAGTATTTT	CASRIAGGTDTQYF
TRBV11-3	TRBD2	TRBJ2-1	few	TGTGCCAGTCAGCGGGGTGAGGGTGAGCAGTTCTTC	CASQRGEGEQFF
TRBV28	-	TRBJ2-4	few	TGTGCCAGCAGTTCATGGACAGACTTACTAGCCAAAAACATTCAGTACTTC	CASSSWTDLLAKNIQYF
TRBV7-2	TRBD2	TRBJ2-2	-	TGTGCCAGCAGTCCCGGGGGGTACACCGGGGAGCTGTTTTTT	CASSPGGYTGELFF
TRBV5-6	-	TRBJ2-5	-	TGTGCCAGCAGCATACCTAATGACAAGCAAGAGACCCAGTACTTC	CASSIPNDKQETQYF